This TCR beta chain was captured in a study of identical twins (dated by TCRdb to the mid-2010s). Broadly, across the study: To test whether fetal clonotypes persist, the study used deep sequencing on TCR alpha and beta repertoires from monozygotic twins, unrelated adults of various ages, and cord blood. To rule out contamination, replicate twin experiments were performed at different times with different library preparation protocols.

Counted from cysteine to phenylalanine, this CDR3 has 15 amino acids. The retained sequence is limited to the CDR3, 45 bases, with the frame set at the first base. The germline V gene sets CDR1 to SGHVS and CDR2 to FQNEAQ. Relative to germline, V is missing 3 bases and J is missing 9 bases, with 9 bases of the junction outside any gene match. Every donor in the study was a healthy Caucasian. The twin cohort consisted of three pairs of female monozygotic twins, all aged roughly 18 to 29 years. RNA for TCR libraries was isolated from peripheral blood mononuclear cells. What the study reported, not specific to this receptor: The excess sharing between twins in beta out-of-frame sequences was weaker because fewer shared sequences reduced the signal-to-noise ratio. Because the same donors could not be followed over many years, the conclusions depended on cross-sectional statistical analysis. Zero-insertion analyses could be partly confounded by invariant T cells such as MAIT and iNKT, though diverse VJ usage argued against such confounding for most clonotypes. Abundant cord blood beta clonotypes had fewer insertions, young adult naive repertoires showed a similar but weaker trend, and memory repertoires showed no such trend. Compared with coincidental sharing between unrelated individuals, out-of-frame TCR alpha sequences shared between twins showed an excess of sequences with low generation probability. Recombination models systematically underestimated out-of-frame TCR alpha sharing in monozygotic twins but agreed with sharing between unrelated individuals.

Receptors were amplified or captured by 5' RACE. The listed sequencing device is Illumina HiSeq 2000. Template switching introduced a universal primer binding site; the final cDNA contained a unique molecular identifier, enabling accurate counting of TCR cDNA molecules. First-strand cDNA for TCR alpha and beta chains was synthesized from specific primers in the conserved constant-segment region. To control for contamination, every cDNA library was double barcoded, receiving both a SMART-Mk sample barcode and Illumina barcodes. TruSeq adapter sequences and Illumina sample barcodes were added in two successive PCR steps. Sequencing of the TCR alpha and beta cDNA libraries was done on the Illumina HiSeq platform using custom primers. Under the source paper's analysis protocol: MiGEC processed the raw reads to extract unique molecular identifiers, while MiXCR was used to determine the CDR3 positions. Recombination models were inferred per individual with the repgenHMM and IGoR tools using an EM algorithm. Shared clonotype analysis was performed with the tcR package in R, normalizing sharing by the product of cloneset sizes. Out-of-frame nonproductive sequences were analyzed to study raw recombination free of thymic and clonal selection effects. Starting from the raw public reads, TCRdb applied fastp trimming at Q25, assembled clones with MiXCR and retained in-frame beta chains. Rows matching on CDR3 protein sequence are summarized as one entry with the most common DNA and genes. The V and J calls and clone size come from TCRdb's table, not from the authors' own analysis. Within this sample are about 900,000 distinct CDR3 sequences, with roughly an eighth of them counted one time only. The ten largest clones take up 1.5% to 2% of the sample.

Only a few counts were recorded for this clonotype. Its antigen is still unknown. No much larger clone exists at a distance of one base, and base qualities are not known. The same sample was also used in a study of yellow fever vaccine responses in identical twins. The second publication reports: According to the authors, in identical twins the way T cells responded to vaccination appeared partly convergent and partly personalized. In the study, vaccine-responding T cell clones were precisely tracked in identical twins.

The sample comprised PBMCs. This clonotype was obtained from a woman between 18 and 29 years old in good health. This chain joins TRBV7-8 to TRBJ2-3, with 10 junctional bases fitting TRBD1. The sequence in DNA is TGTGCCAGCAGCTTGGACAGGGGGACCTATGAGACGCAGTATTTT. Translation gives CASSLDRGTYETQYF.